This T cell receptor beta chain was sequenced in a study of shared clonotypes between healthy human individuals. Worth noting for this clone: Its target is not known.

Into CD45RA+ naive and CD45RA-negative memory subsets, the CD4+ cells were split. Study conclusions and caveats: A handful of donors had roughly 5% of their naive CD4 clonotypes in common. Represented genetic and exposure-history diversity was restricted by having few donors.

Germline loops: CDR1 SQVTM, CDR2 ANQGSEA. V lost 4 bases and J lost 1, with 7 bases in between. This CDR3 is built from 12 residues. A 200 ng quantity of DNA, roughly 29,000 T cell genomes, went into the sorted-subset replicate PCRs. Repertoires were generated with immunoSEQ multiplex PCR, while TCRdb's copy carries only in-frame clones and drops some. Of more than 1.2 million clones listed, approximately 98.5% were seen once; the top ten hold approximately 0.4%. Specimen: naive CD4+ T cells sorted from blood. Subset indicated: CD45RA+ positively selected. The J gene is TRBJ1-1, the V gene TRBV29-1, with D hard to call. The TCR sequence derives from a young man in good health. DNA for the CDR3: TGCAGCGTTGTCAGGTCGAACACTGAAGCTTTCTTT. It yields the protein CSVVRSNTEAFF.